This T cell receptor (beta chain) appears in the sequencing data of a study of pediatric ulcerative colitis. Up to 500,000 reads were sequenced per sample. TCRdb's copy holds only in-frame clones and misses some; the assay was immunoSEQ multiplex PCR. The table records about 60,000 clones, 87% of them present only once. Points on this clone: Antigen unknown.

The blood sample was taken during the colonoscopy visit. Study conclusions and caveats: Two rectal CDR3 clonotypes occurred in all ulcerative colitis patients.

Trimming removed 0 bases from V and 3 bases from J, with 9 bases in between. Germline V gene sequence: CDR1 SGHTS, CDR2 YDEGEE. The CDR3 has 14 amino acids. The chain has TRBV5-8 and TRBJ1-2; D not resolved. The sequenced sample was blood. This TCR derives from a boy between 5 and 17 years old who was a control in a study of pediatric ulcerative colitis. CDR3 region: CASSLAWVHYGYTF. CDR3 DNA: TGTGCCAGCAGCTTGGCCTGGGTCCACTATGGCTACACCTTC.